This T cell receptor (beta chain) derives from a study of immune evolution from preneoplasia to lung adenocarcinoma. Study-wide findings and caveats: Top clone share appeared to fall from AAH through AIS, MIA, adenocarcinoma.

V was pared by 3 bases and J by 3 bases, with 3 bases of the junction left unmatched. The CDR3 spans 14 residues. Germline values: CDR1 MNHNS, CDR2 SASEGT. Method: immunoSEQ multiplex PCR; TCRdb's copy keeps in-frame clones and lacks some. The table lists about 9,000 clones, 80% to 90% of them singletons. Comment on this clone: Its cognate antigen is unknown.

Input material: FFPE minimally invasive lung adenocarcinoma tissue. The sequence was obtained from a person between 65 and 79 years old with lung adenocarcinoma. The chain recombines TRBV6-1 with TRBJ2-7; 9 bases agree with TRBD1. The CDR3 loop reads CASSDGQGLYEQYF. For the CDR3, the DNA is TGTGCCAGCAGTGACGGACAGGGGCTCTACGAGCAGTACTTC.